This TCR beta chain was found in a study of T cell responses to AZD1222 COVID-19 vaccine. Notes on the study in general: Spike-specific TCR breadth and depth were elevated following two AZD1222 doses. Clonal diversity was possibly underestimated; the donors were predominantly white British and more often female. Repertoire samples came only from after the peak T cell response.

Points on this clone: Its antigen is unidentified.

Generated by immunoSEQ multiplex PCR, the TCRdb table keeps only in-frame clones and is missing some. The data contain approximately 100,000 clones, around nine tenths of them singletons. Investigators merged groups given second doses at roughly 4 or roughly 12 weeks. This clonotype was sampled from an adult who received the AZD1222 COVID-19 vaccine. Source: peripheral blood, taken 28 days after the second AZD1222 dose.

CDR3 DNA: TGTGCCAGCAGTCGCCAGGACAGGGCTTTAAACTATGGCTACACCTTC. Protein: CASSRQDRALNYGYTF. The chain combines TRBV6-6 with TRBJ1-2, with TRBD1 matching 8 bases. Per germline, CDR1 MNHNY and CDR2 SVGAGI (reference sequence). The CDR3 contains 16 residues. The V and J ends lost 5 bases and 2 bases, in that order; junction bases with no gene match: 10.